A selection of T cell receptor beta chains follows, all from one sample in a study of blood T cell repertoires in COVID-19. Produced via immunoSEQ multiplex PCR; TCRdb's table is partial and in-frame only. This table holds 62,000 or so clones, about 91% found once. Sequencing used peripheral blood. Source of these receptors: a man aged 45-65 years with active COVID-19. Both conserved end residues are part of each CDR3. Fields, in order: CDR3 DNA, CDR3 protein, clone size, J gene, V gene, D gene. The D gene is left open where the match is weak. The size of a clone is reported for some rows only, either as once, few or many, or as a class for expanded clones.

TGTGCCAGCAGCCCGCCGGGGGGTGGTGAGCAGTTCTTC | CASSPPGGGEQFF | . | TRBJ2-1 | TRBV9 | TRBD2
TGTGCCAGTAGTCCCTTTGATTCAGGGCTTGGGGCCAACGTCCTGACTTTC | CASSPFDSGLGANVLTF | . | TRBJ2-6 | TRBV19 | .
TGTGCCAGCAGTTACTCGAGGACTAGCGGGGGCCTCATACAAGAGACCCAGTACTTC | CASSYSRTSGGLIQETQYF | . | TRBJ2-5 | TRBV6-2/TRBV6-3 | TRBD2
TGTGCCTGGAGTGACGGGAGCTCCTACAATGAGCAGTTCTTC | CAWSDGSSYNEQFF | . | TRBJ2-1 | TRBV30 | .
TGCGCCAGCAAGGCCGGGACTAGCGGCTACAATGAGCAGTTCTTC | CASKAGTSGYNEQFF | . | TRBJ2-1 | TRBV5-1 | TRBD2
TGCGCCAGCAGCCCCTACAGCACAGATACGCAGTATTTT | CASSPYSTDTQYF | . | TRBJ2-3 | TRBV4-1 | .
TGTGCCAGCAGTTACGGATACGGGACAGACGAACTCTTC | CASSYGYGTDELF | . | TRBJ2-7 | TRBV6-5 | TRBD1
TGTGCCAGCATCTTACAGGGATCGGATGAGCAGTTCTTC | CASILQGSDEQFF | . | TRBJ2-1 | TRBV12-3/TRBV12-4 | .
TGTGCTAGTGGTTTGGAGGAGGGGATGACCCCCTACAATGAGCAGTTCTTC | CASGLEEGMTPYNEQFF | . | TRBJ2-1 | TRBV12-5 | .
TGTGCCAGCACCAAGACTAGCGGCACAGATACGCAGTATTTT | CASTKTSGTDTQYF | . | TRBJ2-3 | TRBV2 | TRBD2
TGTGCCAGCAGTTTCTCGGGAACCGAAGAGACCCAGTACTTC | CASSFSGTEETQYF | . | TRBJ2-5 | TRBV5-6 | .
TGTGCCAGTAGTATAGTTGGGGGGGCAATCCAGCCCCAGCATTTT | CASSIVGGAIQPQHF | . | TRBJ1-5 | TRBV19 | .
TGTGCCAGTAGGATGGGAGGGGGAAGCAATCAGCCCCAGCATTTT | CASRMGGGSNQPQHF | few | TRBJ1-5 | TRBV19 | .